This TCR beta chain is drawn from a study of CD8+ T cells in alopecia areata. Deletions cut 4 bases from V and 0 bases from J, with 8 bases between. The CDR3 is 13 residues long. Germline CDR1 reads SQVTM; CDR2 reads ANQGSEA. Investigators isolated RNA and reverse transcribed it into cDNA to act as the sequencing template. Data came from immunoSEQ multiplex PCR; TCRdb stores just in-frame clones and leaves some out. The sample contains about 3,600 clones, 70% to 75% of which appear only once. This clone was seen a few times. The chain has TRBV29-1 and TRBJ2-3; D might be TRBD1 (5 bases). The source material was skin. The TCR was taken from a human donor in good health. The CDR3 nucleotides read TGCAGCGTTGTAAGACAGAGCACAGATACGCAGTATTTT. Translated: CSVVRQSTDTQYF.